This T cell receptor (beta chain) is drawn from a study of tumor-infiltrating lymphocytes in localized non-small cell lung cancer. As for the study in general: Patients included smokers and never-smokers with various histologies, some sampled after neoadjuvant chemotherapy. Each patient gave resected tumor and non-adjacent uninvolved lung tissue.

This CDR3 has 13 residues. Trimming pared 4 bases from V and 0 bases from J, leaving 7 bases between. Germline loops: CDR1 SQVTM, CDR2 ANQGSEA. A remark on this clone: The antigen is undetermined.

Study results and limitations: Only some patients had TCR sequencing, depending on available tissue.

TCRdb's copy holds only in-frame clones and misses some; the assay was immunoSEQ multiplex PCR. The sample carries 20,000 to 30,000 clones, approximately 73% recorded once. The source material was lung tumor tissue. The chain links TRBV29-1 to TRBJ1-5; D is ambiguous. The receptor's source is a human donor with non-small cell lung cancer. Written as DNA, the CDR3 is TGCAGCGTTGGCCAATATAGCAATCAGCCCCAGCATTTT. Its translation: CSVGQYSNQPQHF.